The present T cell receptor beta chain was sequenced within a study of blood T cell repertoires in COVID-19. Across the whole study: Samples came from the United States, Italy and Spain, spanning acute and convalescent COVID-19. PBMCs, B-cell-depleted T cells, or T cells provided the cDNA or gDNA that made up the material.

In the source study's methods: From reference gene primer amplification, estimates of nucleated cell counts were derived. Generated by immunoSEQ multiplex PCR, the TCRdb table keeps only in-frame clones and is missing some. The V and J calls and clone size were taken over from that table, and D and trimming were inferred from the DNA. The sample holds 270,000 or so clones, around nine tenths seen once. CDR3 size: 12 residues. CDR1 SNHLY and CDR2 FYNNEI come from the germline V gene. V was shortened by 6 bases and J by 10 bases, with 10 bases between the two germline ends. The sample taken for sequencing was peripheral blood. The TCR sequence derives from a man in his forties or fifties with active or convalescent COVID-19. The genes are TRBV2 and TRBJ1-6; maybe TRBD1 (5 bases). The CDR3 loop reads CASSAGDSPLHF. The CDR3 DNA is TGTGCCAGCAGCGCGGGGGACTCACCCCTCCACTTT.